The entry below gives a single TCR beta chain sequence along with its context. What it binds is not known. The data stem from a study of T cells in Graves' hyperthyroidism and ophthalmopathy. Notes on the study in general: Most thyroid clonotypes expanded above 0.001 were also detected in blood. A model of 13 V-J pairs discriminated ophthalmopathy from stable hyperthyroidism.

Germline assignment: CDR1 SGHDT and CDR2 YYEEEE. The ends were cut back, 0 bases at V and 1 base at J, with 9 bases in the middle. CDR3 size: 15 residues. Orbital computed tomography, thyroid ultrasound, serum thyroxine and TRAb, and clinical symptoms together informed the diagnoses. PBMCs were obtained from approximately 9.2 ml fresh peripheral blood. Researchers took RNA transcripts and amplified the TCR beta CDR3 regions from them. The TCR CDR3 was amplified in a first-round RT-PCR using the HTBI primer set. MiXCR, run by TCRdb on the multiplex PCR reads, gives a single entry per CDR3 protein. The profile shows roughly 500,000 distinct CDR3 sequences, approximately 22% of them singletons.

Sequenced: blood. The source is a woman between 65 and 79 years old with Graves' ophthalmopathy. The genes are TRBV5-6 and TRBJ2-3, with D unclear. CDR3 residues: CASSLGLVGTDTQYF. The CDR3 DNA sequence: TGTGCCAGCAGCTTGGGGCTAGTGGGCACAGATACGCAGTATTTT.